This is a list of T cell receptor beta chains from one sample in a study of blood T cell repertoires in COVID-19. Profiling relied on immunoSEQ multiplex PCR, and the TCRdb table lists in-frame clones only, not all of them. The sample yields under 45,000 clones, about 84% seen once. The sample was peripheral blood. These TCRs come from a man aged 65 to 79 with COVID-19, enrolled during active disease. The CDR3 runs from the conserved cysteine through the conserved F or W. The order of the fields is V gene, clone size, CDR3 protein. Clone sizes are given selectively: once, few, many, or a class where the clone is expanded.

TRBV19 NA CASSIGAGPSEQYF
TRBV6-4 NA CASSDSIAFRREQYF
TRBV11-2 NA CASSFIRVYWSSQETQYF
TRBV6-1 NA CASSETSGTQETQYF
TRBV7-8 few CASSLRPRTGAAQSVDTQYF
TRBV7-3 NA CASSVLRTSYNEQFF
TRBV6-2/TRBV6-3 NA CASSSGHAANYGYTF
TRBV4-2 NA CASSLRTSTDTQYF
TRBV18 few CASSPPTGQGTEAFF
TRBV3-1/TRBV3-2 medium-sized CASSLYIGTGYTF
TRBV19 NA CASTISWSGRDTQYF
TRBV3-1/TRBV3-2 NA CASSLRTVRLVGQYF
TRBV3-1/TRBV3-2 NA CASSQVQGGDEQFF
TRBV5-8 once CASSSTGQGGTEAFF
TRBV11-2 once CASSSQVHKGNEQFF
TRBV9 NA CASSLLRVTGELFF
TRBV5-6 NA CASTSTGLYNSPLHF
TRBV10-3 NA CAISRDSHNNSPLHF
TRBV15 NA CATSTYIGQGADTF
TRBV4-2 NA CASSQGDRGNEKLFF
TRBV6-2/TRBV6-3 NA CASSRGPRGYTF
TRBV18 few CASSPSGSSYEQYF
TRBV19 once CASREGPDGYTF
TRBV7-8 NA CASSLGSKGTSYEQYF
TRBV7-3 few CASSLGWGTSGHNEQFF
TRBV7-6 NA CASSERTDRSSEQYF
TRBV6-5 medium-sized CASSSGDLYGYTF
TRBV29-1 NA CSGGREVGGDTQYF
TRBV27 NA CATGSLSGYGYTF